This paragraph reports one T cell receptor (beta chain). Its antigen is still unknown. Trimming cost V 3 bases and J 4 bases, with 12 bases left between them. The CDR3 runs to 14 residues. Germline loops: CDR1 MDHEN, CDR2 SYDVKM. The data originate from a study of T cell repertoires in cytomegalovirus infection. Study summary: CMV epitopes that were recently identified and HLA-C-restricted were used alongside well-studied HLA-B-restricted ones.

MiXCR, run by TCRdb on the reads, gives a single entry per CDR3 protein. The sample holds some 560,000 distinct CDR3 sequences, over 35% seen once. This receptor was identified in a human donor in good health (CMV status not recorded). Some clones in this sample may be carry-over from other donors' samples. This chain joins TRBV28 and TRBJ1-2; possibly TRBD1 for D (5 bases). This specimen consisted of cultured PBMCs, obtained from culture after CMV antigen stimulation. The CDR3 DNA reads as TGTGCCAGCAGTTTTGGGCAGGGCTCCTATGGCTACACCTTC. Its protein product is CASSFGQGSYGYTF.